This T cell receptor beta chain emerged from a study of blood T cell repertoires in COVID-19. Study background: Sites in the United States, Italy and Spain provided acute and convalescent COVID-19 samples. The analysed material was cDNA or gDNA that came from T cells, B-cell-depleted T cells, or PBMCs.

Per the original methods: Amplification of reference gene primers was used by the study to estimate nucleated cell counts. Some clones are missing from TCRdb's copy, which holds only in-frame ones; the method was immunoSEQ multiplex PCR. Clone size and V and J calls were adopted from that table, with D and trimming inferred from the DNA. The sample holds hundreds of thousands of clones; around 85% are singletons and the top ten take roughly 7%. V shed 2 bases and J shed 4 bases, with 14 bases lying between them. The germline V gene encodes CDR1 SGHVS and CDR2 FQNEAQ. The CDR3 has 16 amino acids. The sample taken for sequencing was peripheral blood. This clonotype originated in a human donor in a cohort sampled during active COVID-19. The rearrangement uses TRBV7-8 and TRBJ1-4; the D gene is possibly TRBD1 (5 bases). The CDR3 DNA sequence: TGTGCCAGCAGCTTAAGCGCGACAGAGCTTAATGAAAAACTGTTTTTT. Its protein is CASSLSATELNEKLFF.